The 19 T cell receptor beta chains below were found in one sample sequenced in a study of regulatory T cells in long-lasting Graves disease. Libraries of TCR beta came from iRepertoire HTBI primers plus Arm-PCR of CDR3 regions. From the multiplex PCR reads, TCRdb called clonotypes with MiXCR, one entry per CDR3 protein. The table lists more than 300,000 distinct CDR3 sequences, roughly 25% of them singletons, with approximately 30% in the top ten. Time point specified: persistent/refractory GD, antithyroid drugs over 5 years with positive TRAb. RNA isolated from PBMCs was used to make the TCR library. The sample was peripheral blood mononuclear cells (PBMCs), taken when the disease was refractory, from a patient treated with antithyroid drugs. The receptor source for this set is a woman between 35 and 50 years old with Graves disease.

This clonotype was picked up a small number of times. The chain combines TRBV5-1 with TRBJ2-2; unclear D gene. V lost 0 bases and J lost 2, with 11 bases in between. Germline lookup yields CDR1 SGHRS and CDR2 YFSETQ. CDR3 length: 16 residues. CDR3 amino acids: CASSLDFGSNTGELFF. The DNA for the CDR3 is TGCGCCAGCAGCTTGGATTTTGGTTCTAACACCGGGGAGCTGTTTTTT.

This clonotype came up many times. The chain links TRBV6-5 to TRBJ2-7; 7 nucleotides agree with TRBD1. Germline V gives CDR1 MNHEY, CDR2 SVGAGI. V dropped 2 bases and J dropped 1; count of bases not matched to a gene: 2. The CDR3 spans 14 residues. The CDR3 protein is CASSYEGQSYEQYF. The CDR3, as DNA: TGTGCCAGCAGTTACGAGGGACAGTCCTACGAGCAGTACTTC.

The chain couples TRBV14 to TRBJ2-2; 7 bases line up with TRBD1. The V gene end was trimmed by 1 base and the J gene end by 5 bases; junction bases not matched to a gene: 7. CDR1 and CDR2 from the germline V gene are SGHDN and FVKESK. The CDR3 totals 16 residues. CDR3 sequence reads: CASSQARQGWTGELFF. The CDR3 DNA is TGTGCCAGCAGCCAAGCCCGACAGGGTTGGACCGGGGAGCTGTTTTTT.

The rearrangement links TRBV4-2 to TRBJ2-4; D gene unclear. This CDR3 is 13 amino acids long. The germline CDR1 and CDR2 sequences are LGHNA and YNFKEQ. V dropped 4 bases and J dropped 2 bases, with 6 bases sitting between them. The CDR3 is CASSLGSKNIQYF. In DNA, the CDR3 is TGTGCCAGCAGCCTCGGTTCCAAAAACATTCAGTACTTC.

This clonotype has only a few counts. The chain combines TRBV7-3 with TRBJ2-2; D is tentatively TRBD1 or TRBD2 (5 bases each). The CDR3 contains 15 residues. With 6 bases removed from V and 4 bases from J, the gap between germline ends came to 15 bases. CDR1 and CDR2 from the germline V gene are SGHTA and FQGTGA. The CDR3 DNA reads as TGTGCCAGCAGATCGGGCAGGGAGCTCACCGGGGAGCTGTTTTTT. It is translated as CASRSGRELTGELFF.

A few counts support this clonotype. This chain joins TRBV5-4 and TRBJ1-6; no reliable D call. CDR1 is SGHNT, CDR2 YYREEE, per germline (reference sequence). The CDR3 sequence is 14 residues long. V shed 3 bases and J shed 7 bases, with 11 bases lying between them. In DNA, the CDR3 is TGTGCCAGCAGCTACGAGAGGAGGAATTCACCCCTCCACTTT. It encodes CASSYERRNSPLHF.

This sequence joins TRBV4-1 and TRBJ1-1, with D possibly matching TRBD1 (6 bases). This CDR3 has 15 residues. Germline V gives CDR1 MGHRA, CDR2 YSYEKL. Trimming left V 0 bases short and J 6 bases short, with 14 bases between. CDR3 bases: TGCGCCAGCAGCCAAGATCCCCAGGGGTGGTCTGAAGCTTTCTTT. Encoded protein: CASSQDPQGWSEAFF.

The V call is TRBV4-1, the J call TRBJ2-3; 7 positions agree with TRBD2. Losses at the gene ends were 9 bases for V and 1 base for J; bases not matched to a gene: 4. The germline CDR1 and CDR2 sequences are MGHRA and YSYEKL. CDR3 length equals 13 residues. The CDR3, as DNA: TGCGCCAGTGGCCGGGGGGGCACAGATACGCAGTATTTT. Residues: CASGRGGTDTQYF.

This clonotype was picked up many times. The chain carries TRBV28 and TRBJ1-5; perhaps TRBD1 as D (6 bases). The CDR3 runs 15 residues. Trimming removed 6 bases from V and 1 base from J, with 13 bases in between. Per germline, CDR1 MDHEN and CDR2 SYDVKM. CDR3 in amino acids: CASSLGGWSNQPQHF. The CDR3, as DNA: TGTGCCAGCAGCCTAGGGGGGTGGAGCAATCAGCCCCAGCATTTT. Drawing the rest from reference TRBV28 and TRBJ1-5, the complete variable domain is DVKVTQSSRYLVKRTGEKVFLECVQDMDHENMFWYRQDPGLGLRLIYFSYDVKMKEKGDIPEGYSVSREKKERFSLILESASTNQTSMYLCASSLGGWSNQPQHFGDGTRLSIL.

On this clonotype: One junction end does not reproduce the germline sequence, and a read error may be involved. The gene calls are TRBV7-9 and TRBJ2-2; 8 bases line up with TRBD2. The CDR3 length is 17 residues. Germline CDR1 and CDR2: SEHNR and FQNEAQ (reference sequence). CDR3 in amino acids: CASSLEQGSGNAGELFF. In DNA, the CDR3 is TGTGCCAGCAGCCTCGAACAGGGTAGCGGGAACGCCGGGGAGCTGTTTTTT.

In this sample, this clonotype turned up many times. V usage is TRBV11-2 and J usage is TRBJ2-7; 8 positions match TRBD1. CDR3 size: 15 residues. Germline CDR1 and CDR2: SGHAT and FQNNGV. The V segment lost 5 bases and the J segment 2 bases; nucleotides outside the gene matches: 8. CDR3 nucleotides: TGTGCCAGCAGCCCCGTGACAGGGGCGACCTACGAGCAGTACTTC. Translation gives CASSPVTGATYEQYF.

A few counts support this clonotype. The chain employs TRBV11-2 and TRBJ2-1; TRBD1 matches 7 bases. V lost 1 base to trimming and J lost 4 bases; unmatched junction nucleotides: 4. Germline CDR1 SGHAT, CDR2 FQNNGV. CDR3 size: 15 residues. The CDR3 coding sequence is TGTGCCAGCAGCTTAGTTGGGACAGCTTACAATGAGCAGTTCTTC. Protein sequence: CASSLVGTAYNEQFF.

A word on this clonotype: A read error may explain this, as a much larger clone is one base away. The chain is built from TRBV3-1 and TRBJ1-6; tentatively, D is TRBD1 (5 bases). There are 13 residues in the CDR3. Per germline, CDR1 LGHDT and CDR2 YNNKEL (reference sequence). V lost 7 bases, J lost 11 bases, and 15 bases lay in between. CDR3 sequence: CASNRVDNAPLHF. As DNA, the CDR3 is TGTGCCAGCAACCGAGTGGACAACGCACCCCTCCACTTT. Looking up the rest from reference TRBV3-1 and TRBJ1-6 gives the full variable domain: DTAVSQTPKYLVTQMGNDKSIKCEQNLGHDTMYWYKQDSKKFLKIMFSYNNKELIINETVPNRFSPKSPDKAHLNLHINSLELGDSAVYFCASNRVDNAPLHFGNGTRLTVT.

This clonotype was detected a few times. The chain joins TRBV6-4 to TRBJ2-2; weak D call: TRBD1 (6 bases). The germline V gene encodes CDR1 MRHNA and CDR2 SNTAGT. Trimming took off 5 bases at V and 4 bases at J, with 11 bases between the two ends. The CDR3 is made up of 14 amino acids. DNA for the CDR3: TGTGCCAGCAGTCCAGGGGAAGTCACCGGGGAGCTGTTTTTT. Translating gives CASSPGEVTGELFF.

This clonotype was seen ten or more times. The V gene is TRBV11-2, the J gene TRBJ2-7; 7 bases match TRBD2. Per germline, CDR1 SGHAT and CDR2 FQNNGV. The CDR3 contains 15 residues. V shed 5 bases, J shed 2 bases, and the junction held 9 bases outside the gene matches. The CDR3 coding sequence is TGTGCCAGCAGCCCCGATCGGAGCGGGGCCTACGAGCAGTACTTC. Its translation: CASSPDRSGAYEQYF.

CDR3 region: CASSFAGGNQPQHF. As DNA, the CDR3 is TGTGCCAGCAGCTTTGCAGGGGGCAATCAGCCCCAGCATTTT. The rearrangement links TRBV7-2 to TRBJ1-5, with a possible D match to TRBD1 (6 bases). CDR3 length: 14 amino acids. V gave up 3 bases and J gave up 2 bases, with 8 bases separating them. Per the germline V gene, CDR1 is SGHTA and CDR2 is FQGNSA.

Points on this clonotype: A much larger clone lies one base from this, so it may be a read error. This CDR3 fails to terminate in the conserved phenylalanine or tryptophan, so it likely reflects a read error. This chain uses TRBV28 with TRBJ2-5, with D tentatively TRBD1 (6 bases). Trimming pared 6 bases from V and 4 bases from J, leaving 12 bases between. The CDR3 extends over 13 amino acids. Germline lookup yields CDR1 MDHEN and CDR2 SYDVKM. The CDR3 loop is CASRPTGLETQYL. CDR3 DNA: TGTGCCAGCAGACCCACAGGGTTAGAGACCCAGTACCTC.

The V and J genes are TRBV20-1 and TRBJ2-7, with TRBD2 matching over 9 bases. J lost 1 base, V lost 6 bases, and 7 bases had no gene match. CDR3 size: 14 residues. Germline assignment: CDR1 DFQATT and CDR2 SNEGSKA (reference sequence). The CDR3 coding sequence is TGCAGTGCACGGACCAGCGGGAGGTCCTACGAGCAGTACTTC. It is translated as CSARTSGRSYEQYF.

CDR3 sequence reads: CASSFEGLEQYF. The CDR3 nucleotides are TGCGCCAGCAGCTTTGAGGGGCTTGAGCAGTACTTC. This chain connects TRBV5-1 to TRBJ2-7; D may match TRBD1 or TRBD2 (5 bases each). The CDR3 has 12 residues. The V end lost 2 bases, the J end lost 7 bases, and 10 bases lay between the germline ends. CDR1 SGHRS and CDR2 YFSETQ come from the germline V gene.